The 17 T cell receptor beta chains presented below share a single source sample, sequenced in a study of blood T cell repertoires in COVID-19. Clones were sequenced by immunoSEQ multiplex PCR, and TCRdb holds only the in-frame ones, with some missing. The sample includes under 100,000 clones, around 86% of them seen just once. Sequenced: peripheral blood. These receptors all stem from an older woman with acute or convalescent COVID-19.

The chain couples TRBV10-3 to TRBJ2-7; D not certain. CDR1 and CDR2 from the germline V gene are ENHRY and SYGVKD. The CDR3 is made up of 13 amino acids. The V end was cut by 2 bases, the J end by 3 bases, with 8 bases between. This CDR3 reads CAISETDYYEQYF. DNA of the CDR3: TGTGCCATCAGTGAGACAGATTACTACGAGCAGTACTTC.

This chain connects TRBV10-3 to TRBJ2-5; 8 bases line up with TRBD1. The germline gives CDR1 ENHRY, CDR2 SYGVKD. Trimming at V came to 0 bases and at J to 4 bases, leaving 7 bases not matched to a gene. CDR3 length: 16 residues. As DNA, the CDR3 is TGTGCCATCAGTGAGTCACTGGACAGGGACGGAGAGACCCAGTACTTC. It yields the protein CAISESLDRDGETQYF.

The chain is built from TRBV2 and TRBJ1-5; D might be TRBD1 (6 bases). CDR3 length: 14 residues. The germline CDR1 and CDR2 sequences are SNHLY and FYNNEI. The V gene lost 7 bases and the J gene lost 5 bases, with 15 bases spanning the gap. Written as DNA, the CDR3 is TGTGCCAGCAAGGGTCTATCAGGGGATCAGCCCCAGCATTTT. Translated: CASKGLSGDQPQHF.

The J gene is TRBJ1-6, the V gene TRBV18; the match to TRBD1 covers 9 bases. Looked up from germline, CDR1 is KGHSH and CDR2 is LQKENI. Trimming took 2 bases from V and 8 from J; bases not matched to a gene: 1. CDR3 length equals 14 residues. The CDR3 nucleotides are TGTGCCAGCTCACCAACAGGGGGCGATTCACCCCTCCACTTT. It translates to CASSPTGGDSPLHF.

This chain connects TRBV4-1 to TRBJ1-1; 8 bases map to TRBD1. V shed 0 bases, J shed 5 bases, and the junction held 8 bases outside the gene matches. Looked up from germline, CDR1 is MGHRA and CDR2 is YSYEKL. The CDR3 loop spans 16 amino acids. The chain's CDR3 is CASSQEPGGGWTEAFF. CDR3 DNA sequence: TGCGCCAGCAGCCAAGAACCAGGGGGCGGTTGGACTGAAGCTTTCTTT.

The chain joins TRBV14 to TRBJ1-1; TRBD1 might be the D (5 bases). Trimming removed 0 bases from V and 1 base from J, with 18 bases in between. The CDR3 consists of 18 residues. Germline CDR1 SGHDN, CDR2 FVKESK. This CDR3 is CASSQDTPWGGGNTEAFF. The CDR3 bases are TGTGCCAGCAGCCAAGATACGCCGTGGGGGGGAGGGAACACTGAAGCTTTCTTT. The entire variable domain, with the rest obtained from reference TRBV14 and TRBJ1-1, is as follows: EAGVTQFPSHSVIEKGQTVTLRCDPISGHDNLYWYRRVMGKEIKFLLHFVKESKQDESGMPNNRFLAERTGGTYSTLKVQPAELEDSGVYFCASSQDTPWGGGNTEAFFGQGTRLTVV.

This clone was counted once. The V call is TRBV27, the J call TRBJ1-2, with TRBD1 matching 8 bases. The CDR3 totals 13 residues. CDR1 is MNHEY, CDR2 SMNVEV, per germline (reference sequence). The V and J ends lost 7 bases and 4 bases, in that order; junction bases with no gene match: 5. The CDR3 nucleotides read TGTGCCAGCACCCGGACAGGGAGCTATGGCTACACCTTC. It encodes CASTRTGSYGYTF.

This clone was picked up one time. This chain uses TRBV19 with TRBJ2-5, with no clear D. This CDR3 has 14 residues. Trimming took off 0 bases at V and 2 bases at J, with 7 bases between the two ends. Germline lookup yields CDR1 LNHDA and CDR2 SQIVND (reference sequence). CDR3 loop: CASSIDLLQETQYF. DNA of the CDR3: TGTGCCAGTAGTATAGATCTACTACAAGAGACCCAGTACTTC.

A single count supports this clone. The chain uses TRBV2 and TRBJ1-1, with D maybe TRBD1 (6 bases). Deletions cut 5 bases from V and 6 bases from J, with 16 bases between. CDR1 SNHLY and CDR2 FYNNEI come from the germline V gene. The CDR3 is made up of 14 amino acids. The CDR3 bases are TGTGCCAGCAGTTCCCCGGGGGGGCTCCCTGAAGCTTTCTTT. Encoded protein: CASSSPGGLPEAFF.

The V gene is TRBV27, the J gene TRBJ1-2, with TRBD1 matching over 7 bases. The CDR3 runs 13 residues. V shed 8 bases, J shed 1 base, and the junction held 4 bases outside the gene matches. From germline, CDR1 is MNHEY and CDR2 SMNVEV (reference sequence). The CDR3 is CASWGDSNYGYTF. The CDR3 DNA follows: TGTGCCAGCTGGGGGGACAGTAACTATGGCTACACCTTC.

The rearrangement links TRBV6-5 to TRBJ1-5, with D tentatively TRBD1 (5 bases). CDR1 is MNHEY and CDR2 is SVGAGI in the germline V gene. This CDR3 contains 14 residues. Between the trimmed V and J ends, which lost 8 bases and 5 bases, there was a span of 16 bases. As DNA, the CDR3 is TGTGCCAGCGGGGGGGTATCCTTTGATCAGCCCCAGCATTTT. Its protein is CASGGVSFDQPQHF.

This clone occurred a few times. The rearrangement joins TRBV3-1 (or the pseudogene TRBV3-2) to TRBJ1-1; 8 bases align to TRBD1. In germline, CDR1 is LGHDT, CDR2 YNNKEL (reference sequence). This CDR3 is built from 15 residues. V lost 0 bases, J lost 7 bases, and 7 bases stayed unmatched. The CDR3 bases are TGTGCCAGCAGCCAAGATGGCCAGGGGGCAGTTGAAGCTTTCTTT. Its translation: CASSQDGQGAVEAFF.

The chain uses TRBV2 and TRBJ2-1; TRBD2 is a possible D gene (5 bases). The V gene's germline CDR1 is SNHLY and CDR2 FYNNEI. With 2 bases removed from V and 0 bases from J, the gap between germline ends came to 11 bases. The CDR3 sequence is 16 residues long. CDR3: CASSESSQSSYNEQFF. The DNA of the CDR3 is TGTGCCAGCAGTGAATCTAGCCAAAGCTCCTACAATGAGCAGTTCTTC. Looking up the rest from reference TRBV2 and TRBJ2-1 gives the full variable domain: EPEVTQTPSHQVTQMGQEVILRCVPISNHLYFYWYRQILGQKVEFLVSFYNNEISEKSEIFDDQFSVERPDGSNFTLKIRSTKLEDSAMYFCASSESSQSSYNEQFFGPGTRLTVL.

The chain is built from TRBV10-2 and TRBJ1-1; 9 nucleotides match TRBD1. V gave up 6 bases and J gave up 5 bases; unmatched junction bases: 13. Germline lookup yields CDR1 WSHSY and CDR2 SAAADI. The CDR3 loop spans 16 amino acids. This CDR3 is CASRPLGTGGATEAFF. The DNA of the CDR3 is TGCGCCAGCAGACCCCTAGGAACAGGGGGCGCGACTGAAGCTTTCTTT.

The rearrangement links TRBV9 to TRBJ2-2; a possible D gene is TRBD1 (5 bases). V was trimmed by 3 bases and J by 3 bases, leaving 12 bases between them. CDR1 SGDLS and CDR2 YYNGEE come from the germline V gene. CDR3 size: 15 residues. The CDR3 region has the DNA TGTGCCAGCAGCGATACAGGAGCCTACACCGGGGAGCTGTTTTTT. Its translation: CASSDTGAYTGELFF.

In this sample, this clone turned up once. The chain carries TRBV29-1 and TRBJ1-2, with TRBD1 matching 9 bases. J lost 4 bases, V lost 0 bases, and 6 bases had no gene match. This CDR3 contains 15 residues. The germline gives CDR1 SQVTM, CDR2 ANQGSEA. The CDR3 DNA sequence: TGCAGCGTTGAAGATTTTACGGGACAGGGCTATGGCTACACCTTC. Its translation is CSVEDFTGQGYGYTF.

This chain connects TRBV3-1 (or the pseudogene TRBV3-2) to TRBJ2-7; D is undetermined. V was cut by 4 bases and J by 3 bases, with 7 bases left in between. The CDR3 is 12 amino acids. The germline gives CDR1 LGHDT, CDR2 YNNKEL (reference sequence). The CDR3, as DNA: TGTGCCAGCAGCCGTAACAACTACGAGCAGTACTTC. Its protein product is CASSRNNYEQYF.